This T cell receptor (beta chain) was profiled in a study of technical replicates of blood from a handful of donors. The J segment lost 4 bases and the V segment lost 1 base, leaving 10 bases of the junction unmatched. Germline CDR1 and CDR2: GTSNPN and SVGIG (reference sequence). The CDR3 length is 16 residues. Here immunoSEQ multiplex PCR was the method, and the copy in TCRdb shows in-frame clones only, minus some. Found here are over 50,000 clones, approximately 97% of them singletons; the top ten hold about 0.19%. This clone showed up just once. The chain is built from TRBV30 and TRBJ2-7, with 10 bases identical to TRBD1. The TCR sequence derives from a human donor in good health. Material: T cells isolated from PBMCs. The CDR3 reads CAWSGIRDRGKYEQYF. In DNA, the CDR3 is TGTGCCTGGAGTGGGATCCGGGACAGGGGAAAGTACGAGCAGTACTTC.